This T cell receptor (beta chain) appears in the sequencing data of a study of blood T cell repertoires in COVID-19. Study at large: The origin of the acute and convalescent COVID-19 samples was the United States, Italy and Spain. From T cells, B-cell-depleted T cells, or PBMCs came the material, which was cDNA or gDNA.

As handled by the study authors: Counts of nucleated cells, estimated from reference gene primer amplification, were obtained. Data came from immunoSEQ multiplex PCR; TCRdb stores just in-frame clones and leaves some out. The DNA gave D and trimming, while V, J and clone size come from that table. The data hold about 95,000 clones, with about 90% observed a single time. The CDR3 length is 13 residues. V was cut by 6 bases and J by 4 bases, with 13 bases left in between. CDR1 is KGHSH and CDR2 is LQKENI in the germline V gene. The source of this sequence is a woman aged 50 to 60 in a cohort sampled during active COVID-19. Source material: peripheral blood. The chain carries TRBV18 and TRBJ2-7; D is perhaps TRBD2 (6 bases). CDR3 coding DNA: TGTGCCAGCTCTCTTAGTGGGGGGTACGAGCAGTACTTC. Encoded protein: CASSLSGGYEQYF.